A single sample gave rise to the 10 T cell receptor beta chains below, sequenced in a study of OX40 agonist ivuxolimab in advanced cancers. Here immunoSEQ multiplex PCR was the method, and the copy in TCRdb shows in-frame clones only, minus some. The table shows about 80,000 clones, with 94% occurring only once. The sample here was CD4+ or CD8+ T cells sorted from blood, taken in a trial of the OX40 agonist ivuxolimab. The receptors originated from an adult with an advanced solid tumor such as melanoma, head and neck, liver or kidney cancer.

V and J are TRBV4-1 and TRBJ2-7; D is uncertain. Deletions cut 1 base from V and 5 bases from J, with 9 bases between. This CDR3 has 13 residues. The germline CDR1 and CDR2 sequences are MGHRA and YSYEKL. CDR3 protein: CASSQVYIHEQYF. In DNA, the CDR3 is TGCGCCAGCAGCCAAGTCTACATCCACGAGCAGTACTTC.

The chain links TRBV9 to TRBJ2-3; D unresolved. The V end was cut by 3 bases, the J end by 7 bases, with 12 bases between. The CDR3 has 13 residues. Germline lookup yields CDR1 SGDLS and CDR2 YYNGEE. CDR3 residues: CASSAPIENTQYF. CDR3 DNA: TGTGCCAGCAGCGCCCCGATAGAGAATACGCAGTATTTT. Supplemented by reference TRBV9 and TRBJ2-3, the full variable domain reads DSGVTQTPKHLITATGQRVTLRCSPRSGDLSVYWYQQSLDQGLQFLIQYYNGEERAKGNILERFSAQQFPDLHSELNLSSLELGDSALYFCASSAPIENTQYFGPGTRLTVL.

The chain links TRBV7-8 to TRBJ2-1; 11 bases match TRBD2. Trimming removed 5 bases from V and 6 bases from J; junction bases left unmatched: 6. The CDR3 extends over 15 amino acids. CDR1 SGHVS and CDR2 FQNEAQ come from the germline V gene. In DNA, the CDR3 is TGTGCCAGCAGCCCACTAGCGGGAGCGGTCAATGAGCAGTTCTTC. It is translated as CASSPLAGAVNEQFF.

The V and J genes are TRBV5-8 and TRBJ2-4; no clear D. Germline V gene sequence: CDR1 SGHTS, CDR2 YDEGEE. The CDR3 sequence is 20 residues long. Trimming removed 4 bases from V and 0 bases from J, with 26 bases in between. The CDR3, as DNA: TGTGCCAGCAGCCCTGCCCTGAGGCTTATAGCTTCACTAGCCAAAAACATTCAGTACTTC. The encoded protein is CASSPALRLIASLAKNIQYF.

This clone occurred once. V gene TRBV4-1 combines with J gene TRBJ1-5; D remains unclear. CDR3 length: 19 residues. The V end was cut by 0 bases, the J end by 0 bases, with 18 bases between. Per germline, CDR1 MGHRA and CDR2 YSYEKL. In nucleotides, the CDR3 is TGCGCCAGCAGCCAAGAACTGGGGTTCACCGACTATAGCAATCAGCCCCAGCATTTT. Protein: CASSQELGFTDYSNQPQHF.

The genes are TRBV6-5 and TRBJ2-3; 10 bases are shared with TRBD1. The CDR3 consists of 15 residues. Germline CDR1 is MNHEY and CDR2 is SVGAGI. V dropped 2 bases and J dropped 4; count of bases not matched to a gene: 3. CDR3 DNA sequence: TGTGCCAGCAGTTACGCCGGGACAGGGGCAGATACGCAGTATTTT. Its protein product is CASSYAGTGADTQYF.

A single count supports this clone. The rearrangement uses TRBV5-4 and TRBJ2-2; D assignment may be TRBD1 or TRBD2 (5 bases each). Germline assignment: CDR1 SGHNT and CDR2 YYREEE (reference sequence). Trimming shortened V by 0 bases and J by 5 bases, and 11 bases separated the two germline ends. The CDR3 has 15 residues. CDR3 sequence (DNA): TGTGCCAGCAGCTTGGTGAGGGGCGGGACCGGGGAGCTGTTTTTT. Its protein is CASSLVRGGTGELFF. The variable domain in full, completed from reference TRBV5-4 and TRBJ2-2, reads ETGVTQSPTHLIKTRGQQVTLRCSSQSGHNTVSWYQQALGQGPQFIFQYYREEENGRGNFPPRFSGLQFPNYSSELNVNALELDDSALYLCASSLVRGGTGELFFGEGSRLTVL.

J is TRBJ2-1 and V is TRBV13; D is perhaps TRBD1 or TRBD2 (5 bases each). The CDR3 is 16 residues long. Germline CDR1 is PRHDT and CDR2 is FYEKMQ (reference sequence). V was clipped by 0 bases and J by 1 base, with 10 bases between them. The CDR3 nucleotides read TGTGCCAGCAGCTTAGGTGGGACGAGGTCCTACAATGAGCAGTTCTTC. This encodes CASSLGGTRSYNEQFF.

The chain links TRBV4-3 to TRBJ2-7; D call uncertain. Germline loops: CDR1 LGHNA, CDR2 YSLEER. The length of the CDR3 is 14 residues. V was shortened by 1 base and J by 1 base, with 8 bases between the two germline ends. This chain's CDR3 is CASSQASLSYEQYF. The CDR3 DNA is TGCGCCAGCAGCCAAGCGTCTCTGTCCTACGAGCAGTACTTC.

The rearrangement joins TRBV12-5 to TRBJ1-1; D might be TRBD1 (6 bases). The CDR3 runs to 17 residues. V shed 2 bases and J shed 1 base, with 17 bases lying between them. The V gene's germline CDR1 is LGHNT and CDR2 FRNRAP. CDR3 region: CASGLTRRGEENTEAFF. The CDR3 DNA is TGTGCTAGTGGTTTGACCCGAAGGGGGGAAGAGAACACTGAAGCTTTCTTT.